This T cell receptor (beta chain) was sequenced during a study of HIV-infected patients and healthy controls. Study observations and caveats: Size-matched repertoire data failed to replicate the apparent Gini index recovery after therapy in HIV-infected patients. Slight age and sex differences between study cohorts did not explain the diversity differences. Compared with untreated HIV+ repertoires, healthy controls showed roughly threefold more distinct CDR3s and higher Shannon diversity. Donor HLA types were not determined in the study.

Germline V gene lookup returns CDR1 SGHDN and CDR2 FVKESK. This CDR3 has 15 residues. The J segment lost 4 bases and the V segment lost 4 bases, leaving 8 bases of the junction unmatched. About 500 ng RNA was reverse transcribed with alpha and beta constant-region primers. Alpha and beta chain libraries were made separately by chain-specific third strand synthesis with multiplexing indices. TCRdb re-called the 5' RACE reads with MiXCR, one entry per CDR3 protein. Of about 2,000 distinct CDR3 sequences in the sample, approximately 15% are singletons; the top ten hold approximately 21%. This clonotype rates as medium-sized (0.01 to 0.1%). Its specificity is not known. Antiretroviral therapy had run roughly three months, about 14 weeks, before follow-up blood collection. All unsorted peripheral T cells were captured because whole blood was used without fractionation.

The sequence came from an adult with HIV infection. The sample in question was blood, obtained during antiretroviral therapy. The chain combines TRBV14 with TRBJ2-7, with 9 bases identical to TRBD2. The CDR3 region is CASSRLSGSGYEQYF. CDR3 coding DNA: TGTGCCAGCAGCCGTCTTAGCGGGAGTGGATACGAGCAGTACTTC.